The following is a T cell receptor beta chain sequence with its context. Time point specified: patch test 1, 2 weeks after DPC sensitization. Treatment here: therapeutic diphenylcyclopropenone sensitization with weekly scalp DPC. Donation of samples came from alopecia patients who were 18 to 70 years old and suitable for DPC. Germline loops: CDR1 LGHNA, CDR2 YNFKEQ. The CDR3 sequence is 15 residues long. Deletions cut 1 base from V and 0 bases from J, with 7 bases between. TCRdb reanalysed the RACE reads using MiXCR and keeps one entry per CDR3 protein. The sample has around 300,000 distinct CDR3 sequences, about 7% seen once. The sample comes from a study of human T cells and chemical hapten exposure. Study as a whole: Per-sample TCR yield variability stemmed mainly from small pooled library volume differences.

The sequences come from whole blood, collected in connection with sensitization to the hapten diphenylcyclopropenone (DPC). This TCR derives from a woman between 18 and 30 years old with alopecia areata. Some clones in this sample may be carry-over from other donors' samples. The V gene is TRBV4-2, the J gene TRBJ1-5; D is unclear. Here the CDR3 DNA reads TGTGCCAGCAGCCAAGCGTATTATAGCAATCAGCCCCAGCATTTT. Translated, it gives CASSQAYYSNQPQHF.